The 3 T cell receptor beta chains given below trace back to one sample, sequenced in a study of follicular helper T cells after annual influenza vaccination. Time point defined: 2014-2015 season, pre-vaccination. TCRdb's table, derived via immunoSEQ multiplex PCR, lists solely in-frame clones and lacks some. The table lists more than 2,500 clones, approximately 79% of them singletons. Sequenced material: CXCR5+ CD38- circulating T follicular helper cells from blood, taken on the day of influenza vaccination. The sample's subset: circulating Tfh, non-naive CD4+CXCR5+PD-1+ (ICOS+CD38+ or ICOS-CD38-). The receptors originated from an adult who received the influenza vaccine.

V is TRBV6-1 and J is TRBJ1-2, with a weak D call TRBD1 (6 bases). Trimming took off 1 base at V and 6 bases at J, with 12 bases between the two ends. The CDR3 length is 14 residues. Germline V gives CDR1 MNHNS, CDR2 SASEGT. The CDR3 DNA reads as TGTGCCAGCAGTGAAGTCGGGGGGCGGGATGGCTACACCTTC. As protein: CASSEVGGRDGYTF.

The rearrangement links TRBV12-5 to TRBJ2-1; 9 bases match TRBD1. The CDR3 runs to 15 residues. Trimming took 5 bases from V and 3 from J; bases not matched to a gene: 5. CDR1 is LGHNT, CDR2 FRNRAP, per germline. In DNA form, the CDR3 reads TGTGCTAGTGGTCAGGACAGGGGAAACTACAATGAGCAGTTCTTC. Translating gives CASGQDRGNYNEQFF. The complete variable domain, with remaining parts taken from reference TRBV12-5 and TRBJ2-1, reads DARVTQTPRHKVTEMGQEVTMRCQPILGHNTVFWYRQTMMQGLELLAYFRNRAPLDDSGMPKDRFSAEMPDATLATLKIQPSEPRDSAVYFCASGQDRGNYNEQFFGPGTRLTVL.

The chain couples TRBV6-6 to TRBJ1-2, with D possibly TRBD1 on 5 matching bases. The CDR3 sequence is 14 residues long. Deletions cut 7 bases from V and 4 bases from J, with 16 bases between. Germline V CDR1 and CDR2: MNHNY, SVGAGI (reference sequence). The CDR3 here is CASTSSLDSYGYTF. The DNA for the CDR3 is TGTGCCAGCACCTCCTCACTAGACAGCTATGGCTACACCTTC.